The rows below give T cell receptor beta chains drawn from one sample of a study of blood T cell repertoires in COVID-19. Sequencing used immunoSEQ multiplex PCR; TCRdb keeps in-frame clones, though not all of them. The data show 250,000 to 350,000 clones, around four fifths seen once. Sequenced material: peripheral blood. Receptor source: a woman between 45 and 60 years old with active or convalescent COVID-19. The CDR3 runs from the conserved cysteine through the conserved F or W. A D gene is named only where the DNA matches it firmly. Only some rows state a clone size, as once, few, many or a class for expanded clones.

clone size: NA
V gene: TRBV4-1
D gene: TRBD2
J gene: TRBJ2-5
CDR3 DNA: TGCGCCAGCAGCCAACTGACTAGCGGGATCCTCCAGCCAGAGACCCAGTACTTC
CDR3 protein: CASSQLTSGILQPETQYF

clone size: NA
V gene: TRBV5-1
D gene: TRBD1
J gene: TRBJ1-2
CDR3 DNA: TGCGCCAGCAGCTTCGACAGGGGGTCCAACTATGGCTACACCTTC
CDR3 protein: CASSFDRGSNYGYTF

clone size: NA
V gene: TRBV30
D gene: NA
J gene: TRBJ1-1
CDR3 DNA: TGTGCCTGGAGTGGTCGCAGTATCATGAACACTGAAGCTTTCTTT
CDR3 protein: CAWSGRSIMNTEAFF

clone size: NA
V gene: TRBV30
D gene: NA
J gene: TRBJ2-1
CDR3 DNA: TGTGCCTGGAGTTTTGCGGGAATGTCCTACAATGAGCAGTTCTTC
CDR3 protein: CAWSFAGMSYNEQFF

clone size: many
V gene: TRBV1
D gene: NA
J gene: TRBJ1-2
CDR3 DNA: TGCACCAGCAGCCCAACAGGGGAGGTTTACTACACCTTC
CDR3 protein: CTSSPTGEVYYTF

clone size: NA
V gene: TRBV2
D gene: TRBD1
J gene: TRBJ1-2
CDR3 DNA: TGTGCCAGCAGTGCCGGGACAGTCGTAATAAGGGACTTC
CDR3 protein: CASSAGTVVIRDF

clone size: NA
V gene: TRBV20-1
D gene: NA
J gene: TRBJ2-7
CDR3 DNA: TGCAGTGCTAGTGCCCTAGCGAGGGAGCAGTACTTC
CDR3 protein: CSASALAREQYF

clone size: NA
V gene: TRBV12-3/TRBV12-4
D gene: NA
J gene: TRBJ1-2
CDR3 DNA: TGTGCCAGCAGTTTAAAGGCAGGGCATGGCTACACCTTC
CDR3 protein: CASSLKAGHGYTF

clone size: NA
V gene: TRBV28
D gene: NA
J gene: TRBJ1-4
CDR3 DNA: TGTGCCAGCACCGTCCCAGCGGGAACCGAAAAACTGTTTTTT
CDR3 protein: CASTVPAGTEKLFF

clone size: NA
V gene: TRBV7-6
D gene: TRBD2
J gene: TRBJ2-1
CDR3 DNA: TGTGCCAGTCAACCGGGACTAGCGGGAGTAAACCCGTTCTTC
CDR3 protein: CASQPGLAGVNPFF

clone size: NA
V gene: TRBV19
D gene: NA
J gene: TRBJ1-6
CDR3 DNA: TGTGCCAGTAGGGCGGGAGGCAATAATTCACCCCTCCACTTT
CDR3 protein: CASRAGGNNSPLHF

clone size: NA
V gene: TRBV2
D gene: TRBD2
J gene: TRBJ2-1
CDR3 DNA: TGTGCCAGCAGTGAAGCACTAGCGGGAATTAATGAGCAGTTCTTC
CDR3 protein: CASSEALAGINEQFF

clone size: few
V gene: TRBV5-4
D gene: TRBD1
J gene: TRBJ1-3
CDR3 DNA: TGTGCCAGCAGCGCAGGGGGCGTGGGAAACACCATATATTTT
CDR3 protein: CASSAGGVGNTIYF

clone size: few
V gene: TRBV6-1
D gene: NA
J gene: TRBJ1-1
CDR3 DNA: TGTGCCAGCAGTGAAGTGGTAGATCGTGTAGCTTTCTTT
CDR3 protein: CASSEVVDRVAFF

clone size: NA
V gene: TRBV7-9
D gene: NA
J gene: TRBJ2-3
CDR3 DNA: TGTGCCAGCAGCTTAGGTGTCGCAGATACGCAGTATTTT
CDR3 protein: CASSLGVADTQYF

clone size: NA
V gene: TRBV24-1
D gene: TRBD1
J gene: TRBJ1-4
CDR3 DNA: TGTGCCACCAGCCCCACCCCCGGGACAGCCGATGAAAAACTGTTTTTT
CDR3 protein: CATSPTPGTADEKLFF

clone size: NA
V gene: TRBV2
D gene: TRBD1
J gene: TRBJ1-2
CDR3 DNA: TGTGCCAGCAGGGGGACAGGGGAGATTGGTGGCTACACCTTC
CDR3 protein: CASRGTGEIGGYTF

clone size: NA
V gene: TRBV12-3/TRBV12-4
D gene: NA
J gene: TRBJ1-1
CDR3 DNA: TGTGCCAGCAGTTTATTCGGCACTGAAGCTTTCTTT
CDR3 protein: CASSLFGTEAFF

clone size: NA
V gene: TRBV29-1
D gene: TRBD2
J gene: TRBJ2-3
CDR3 DNA: TGCAGCGTCCCGTCCCCCCTAGCGGGGTTTAGCACAGATACGCAGTATTTT
CDR3 protein: CSVPSPLAGFSTDTQYF

clone size: NA
V gene: TRBV28
D gene: NA
J gene: TRBJ2-2
CDR3 DNA: TGTGCCAGCAGTTTAAGGCGAGGGTTCGGGAGTATCGGGGAGCTGTTTTTT
CDR3 protein: CASSLRRGFGSIGELFF

clone size: once
V gene: TRBV7-2
D gene: TRBD1
J gene: TRBJ1-3
CDR3 DNA: TGTGTCAGCCGACAGGGAACTGGAAACACCATATATTTT
CDR3 protein: CVSRQGTGNTIYF

clone size: NA
V gene: TRBV29-1
D gene: TRBD1
J gene: TRBJ1-1
CDR3 DNA: TGCAGCGGTTGGACAGGGGCAGTCTCCACTGAAGCTTTCTTT
CDR3 protein: CSGWTGAVSTEAFF

clone size: NA
V gene: TRBV30
D gene: TRBD1
J gene: TRBJ1-1
CDR3 DNA: TGTGCCTGGAGTGGGACAGGGTACACTGAAGCTTTCTTT
CDR3 protein: CAWSGTGYTEAFF

clone size: once
V gene: TRBV2
D gene: NA
J gene: TRBJ1-1
CDR3 DNA: TGTGCCAGCAGTGACGGGGGGCTCACTGAAGCTTTCTTT
CDR3 protein: CASSDGGLTEAFF

clone size: NA
V gene: TRBV5-6
D gene: NA
J gene: TRBJ1-5
CDR3 DNA: TGTGCCAGCAGCCGGGGCGGGGTAATAGGTCAGCCCCAGCATTTT
CDR3 protein: CASSRGGVIGQPQHF

clone size: NA
V gene: TRBV7-9
D gene: TRBD1
J gene: TRBJ1-4
CDR3 DNA: TGTGCCAGCAGCGTATCGACAGGGCTTGGTGAAAAACTGTTTTTT
CDR3 protein: CASSVSTGLGEKLFF

clone size: NA
V gene: TRBV19
D gene: NA
J gene: TRBJ2-2
CDR3 DNA: TGTGCCAGTAGGGGGTGGAGGGCAAAGAGAAACACCGGGGAGCTGTTTTTT
CDR3 protein: CASRGWRAKRNTGELFF

clone size: NA
V gene: TRBV19
D gene: TRBD2
J gene: TRBJ2-7
CDR3 DNA: TGTGCCAGTAGTATGCCGGGACTAGCGGGCTACGAGCAGTACTTC
CDR3 protein: CASSMPGLAGYEQYF

clone size: NA
V gene: TRBV6-5
D gene: NA
J gene: TRBJ2-3
CDR3 DNA: TGTGCCAGCAGTTATCAGGGCAGCACAGATACGCAGTATTTT
CDR3 protein: CASSYQGSTDTQYF

clone size: NA
V gene: TRBV6-5
D gene: TRBD1
J gene: TRBJ1-2
CDR3 DNA: TGTGCCAGCGGGGACAGGGGACACCTTTATGGCTACACCTTC
CDR3 protein: CASGDRGHLYGYTF

clone size: once
V gene: TRBV9
D gene: NA
J gene: TRBJ1-1
CDR3 DNA: TGTGCCAGCACCTGGACAGTGAACACTGAAGCTTTCTTT
CDR3 protein: CASTWTVNTEAFF

clone size: NA
V gene: TRBV13
D gene: TRBD1
J gene: TRBJ1-2
CDR3 DNA: TGTGCCAGCAGCCACAGGGACAGCTATGGCTACACCTTC
CDR3 protein: CASSHRDSYGYTF

clone size: NA
V gene: TRBV9
D gene: TRBD1
J gene: TRBJ1-4
CDR3 DNA: TGTGCCAGCAGCGGGTCAGGGGGCGCGGGTGAAAAACTGTTTTTT
CDR3 protein: CASSGSGGAGEKLFF

clone size: NA
V gene: TRBV28
D gene: TRBD1
J gene: TRBJ1-2
CDR3 DNA: TGTGCCAGTGGGACAGGGAACTATGGCTACACCTTC
CDR3 protein: CASGTGNYGYTF

clone size: NA
V gene: TRBV6-5
D gene: NA
J gene: TRBJ2-7
CDR3 DNA: TGTGCCAGCAGTCCTAAATTGACAGGTTCCTACGAGCAGTACTTC
CDR3 protein: CASSPKLTGSYEQYF

clone size: NA
V gene: TRBV28
D gene: NA
J gene: TRBJ1-5
CDR3 DNA: TGTGCCAGCAGTTTTGCCCAATTAGACAGACATCAGGAGCCCCAGCATTTT
CDR3 protein: CASSFAQLDRHQEPQHF

clone size: NA
V gene: TRBV27
D gene: NA
J gene: TRBJ1-4
CDR3 DNA: TGTGCCAGCAGTTTCCGGGGAGGCGCAACTAATGAAAAACTGTTTTTT
CDR3 protein: CASSFRGGATNEKLFF

clone size: NA
V gene: TRBV28
D gene: NA
J gene: TRBJ1-5
CDR3 DNA: TGTGCCAGCAGTTTATCGTCGTCGGGCAATCAGCCCCAGCATTTT
CDR3 protein: CASSLSSSGNQPQHF

clone size: NA
V gene: TRBV5-1
D gene: TRBD2
J gene: TRBJ2-3
CDR3 DNA: TGCGCCAGCAGTGAAGGACTAGCGGGAGGGACAGATACGCAGTATTTT
CDR3 protein: CASSEGLAGGTDTQYF

clone size: once
V gene: TRBV23-1
D gene: NA
J gene: TRBJ2-1
CDR3 DNA: TGCGCCAGCAGTCAACGTCGCGGAAGCCGGATCAATGAGCAGTTCTTC
CDR3 protein: CASSQRRGSRINEQFF

clone size: many
V gene: TRBV7-8
D gene: NA
J gene: TRBJ2-4
CDR3 DNA: TGTGCCAGCAGCCTCCGCCCGGGGGCTAGCGGTAGGAGAAACATTCAGTACTTC
CDR3 protein: CASSLRPGASGRRNIQYF

clone size: NA
V gene: TRBV3-1/TRBV3-2
D gene: NA
J gene: TRBJ2-6
CDR3 DNA: TGTGCCAGCAGCCCCAGTGGGCGACCCGGGGCCAACGTCCTGACTTTC
CDR3 protein: CASSPSGRPGANVLTF

clone size: NA
V gene: TRBV3-1/TRBV3-2
D gene: TRBD1
J gene: TRBJ1-2
CDR3 DNA: TGTGCCAGCAGCCTCTCGACAGGGAACGGCTACACCTTC
CDR3 protein: CASSLSTGNGYTF

clone size: NA
V gene: TRBV5-4
D gene: TRBD2
J gene: TRBJ2-1
CDR3 DNA: TGTGCCACGGTACTAGCGGGAGTGAGAAATGAGCAGTTCTTC
CDR3 protein: CATVLAGVRNEQFF

clone size: NA
V gene: TRBV28
D gene: TRBD2
J gene: TRBJ2-5
CDR3 DNA: TGTGCCAGCAGTGATCTAGCGGGAGGGATGGGGACCCAGTACTTC
CDR3 protein: CASSDLAGGMGTQYF

clone size: once
V gene: TRBV4-1
D gene: TRBD1
J gene: TRBJ1-5
CDR3 DNA: TGCGCCAGCAGCCAAGCGACAGGGACCAATCAGCCCCAGCATTTT
CDR3 protein: CASSQATGTNQPQHF

clone size: NA
V gene: TRBV12-3/TRBV12-4
D gene: NA
J gene: TRBJ1-1
CDR3 DNA: TGTGCCAGCAGTTTATATGCGAGGCAAGAAGCTTTCTTT
CDR3 protein: CASSLYARQEAFF

clone size: NA
V gene: TRBV5-1
D gene: TRBD2
J gene: TRBJ2-2
CDR3 DNA: TGCGCCAGCAGCTTGTTGACTAGCGGGAGGGGTAACACCGGGGAGCTGTTTTTT
CDR3 protein: CASSLLTSGRGNTGELFF

clone size: NA
V gene: TRBV7-9
D gene: NA
J gene: TRBJ2-1
CDR3 DNA: TGTGCCAGCAGCTTAATGAATCGCGGGGTGAGCTCCTACAATGAGCAGTTCTTC
CDR3 protein: CASSLMNRGVSSYNEQFF

clone size: once
V gene: TRBV24-1
D gene: NA
J gene: TRBJ2-2
CDR3 DNA: TGTGCCACCAGTGGGATCAGGGCCGGGGAGCTGTTTTTT
CDR3 protein: CATSGIRAGELFF

clone size: NA
V gene: TRBV5-1
D gene: TRBD2
J gene: TRBJ2-1
CDR3 DNA: TGCGCCAGCAGCTTAAGCGGGAGAGGGGCGTACAATGAGCAGTTCTTC
CDR3 protein: CASSLSGRGAYNEQFF

clone size: NA
V gene: TRBV7-9
D gene: TRBD2
J gene: TRBJ2-3
CDR3 DNA: TGTGCCAGCAGCTTACCGCCGGGAGGGCCTCGTGGTACGCAGTATTTT
CDR3 protein: CASSLPPGGPRGTQYF

clone size: NA
V gene: TRBV19
D gene: NA
J gene: TRBJ1-1
CDR3 DNA: TGTGCCAGTAGTATAGCCGACACTGAAGCTTTCTTT
CDR3 protein: CASSIADTEAFF

clone size: NA
V gene: TRBV10-3
D gene: NA
J gene: TRBJ1-2
CDR3 DNA: TGTGCCATCAGTGAGTCCCAAGGGGTGAGCTATGGCTACACCTTC
CDR3 protein: CAISESQGVSYGYTF